This is a list of T cell receptor beta chains from one sample in a study of CD8 T cells in Susac syndrome. TCRdb processed the immunoSEQ multiplex PCR reads anew with MiXCR; each CDR3 protein has one entry. This repertoire shows 150,000 to 160,000 distinct CDR3 sequences, about 95% found once; its top ten account for 0.15% to 0.2%. The source material was CD4+ T cells from PBMCs. Receptor source: a human donor with Susac syndrome. The CDR3 runs from the conserved cysteine through the conserved F or W. D genes are given only for firm matches. Clone sizes are given selectively: once, few, many, or a class where the clone is expanded.

>TRBV4-2|TRBJ2-5|TRBD2|.
TGTGCCAGCAGCTCTCGCCGACTAGCGGGAGAGACCCAGTACTTC
CASSSRRLAGETQYF
>TRBV20-1|TRBJ1-2|.|once
TGCAGTTGGACAGCCAACAACTATGGCTACACCTTC
CSWTANNYGYTF
>TRBV7-9|TRBJ1-1|.|.
TGTGCCAGCAGCCAGGCCGAAGCTTTCTTT
CASSQAEAFF
>TRBV18|TRBJ2-7|.|few
TGTGCCAGCTCACCAGGGGGCTACGAGCAGTACTTC
CASSPGGYEQYF
>TRBV6-6|TRBJ1-4|.|.
TGTGCCAGCAGTTCTACAGGCACTAATGAAAAACTGTTTTTT
CASSSTGTNEKLFF
>TRBV9|TRBJ1-5|.|.
TGTGCCAGCAGCGTAGCCAGCTCAGGGAATCAGCCCCAGCATTTT
CASSVASSGNQPQHF
>TRBV30|TRBJ1-2|.|.
TGTGCCTGGTACGACCGACAGGAATTTGGCTACACCTTC
CAWYDRQEFGYTF
>TRBV19|TRBJ2-1|.|.
TGTGCCAGTAGTATTCCGAGACTCTACAATGAGCAGTTCTTC
CASSIPRLYNEQFF
>TRBV27|TRBJ2-3|.|.
TGTGCCAGCAGTTCCGAGGGGGGGGGCACAGATACGCAGTATTTT
CASSSEGGGTDTQYF
>TRBV20-1|TRBJ2-5|.|.
TGCAGTGCGCTCGGGCTCCCTGAGGAGACCCAGTACTTC
CSALGLPEETQYF
>TRBV4-2|TRBJ2-7|TRBD1|.
TGTGCCAGCAGCACAACGGGACAGGGCTACGAGCAGTACTTC
CASSTTGQGYEQYF
>TRBV7-2|TRBJ2-5|.|once
TGTGCCAGCAGCTTTCAGGGTTGGGAAGAGACCCAGTACTTC
CASSFQGWEETQYF
>TRBV4-2|TRBJ2-1|TRBD2|.
TGTGCCAGCAGCTCTAAGAGGGCTAGCGGGGGCAACACATACAATGAGCAGTTCTTC
CASSSKRASGGNTYNEQFF
>TRBV10-2|TRBJ2-5|.|.
TGCGCCAGCGGGCAAGAGACCCAGTACTTC
CASGQETQYF
>TRBV3-1|TRBJ2-3|.|.
TGTGCCAGCAGCTCCACGGCGGCAACAGATACGCAGTATTTT
CASSSTAATDTQYF
>TRBV4-1|TRBJ2-2|.|.
TGCGCCAGCAGCCAAGATCTAGGACTCACGAACACCGGGGAGCTGTTTTTT
CASSQDLGLTNTGELFF
>TRBV4-2|TRBJ1-6|TRBD1|.
TGTGCCAGCAGCCATGACAGGGTTAATTCACCCCTCCACTTT
CASSHDRVNSPLHF
>TRBV7-2|TRBJ2-3|.|.
TGTGCCAGCAGCTTGTGGGGAGACAGCACAGATACGCAGTATTTT
CASSLWGDSTDTQYF
>TRBV18|TRBJ2-7|.|.
TGTGCCAGCTCACCAAGCCCCTTTGCCGAGCAGTACTTC
CASSPSPFAEQYF
>TRBV6-5|TRBJ2-3|TRBD2|once
TGTGCCAGCAACCTTAGCGGGGGGAGGAGAGATACGCAGTATTTT
CASNLSGGRRDTQYF
>TRBV9|TRBJ2-1|.|.
TGTGCCACCGGCCATGGTTTCGATGAGCAGTTCTTC
CATGHGFDEQFF
>TRBV7-9|TRBJ2-1|TRBD2|.
TGTGCCAGCAGCCAAGGACTAGCGGGGAACATGTTCTTC
CASSQGLAGNMFF
>TRBV9|TRBJ1-5|.|.
TGTGCCAGCAGCACCCTGGGTGGGCTGGGACAGCCCCAGCATTTT
CASSTLGGLGQPQHF
>TRBV5-4|TRBJ1-3|TRBD1|.
TGTGCCAGCAGCCAACCAGGGGGCGTCCCCATATATTTT
CASSQPGGVPIYF
>TRBV12-3/TRBV12-4|TRBJ1-2|.|once
TGTGCCAGCAGGTCGGGAATAAGCGGCTACACCTTC
CASRSGISGYTF
>TRBV4-2|TRBJ1-6|.|few
TGTGCCAGCAGCCAAGAAGGAACAGGGTCAGATTCACCCCTCCACTTT
CASSQEGTGSDSPLHF
>TRBV9|TRBJ2-3|TRBD2|.
TGTGCCAGCAGCGCCGGGACTAGCGGGCGAACTAGCACAGATACGCAGTATTTT
CASSAGTSGRTSTDTQYF
>TRBV9|TRBJ1-5|.|.
TGTGCCAGCAGCGTAGATACGAACCTCAATCAGCCCCAGCATTTT
CASSVDTNLNQPQHF